The present entry profiles one T cell receptor beta chain with its context. Its specificity is not known. This sample is part of a study of siplizumab effects on memory and regulatory T cells. General study findings and limits: Naive T cells looked more diverse than memory cells and looked like major alloresponse contributors. Siplizumab conditions gave an average of almost 70% Treg-derived mappable alloreactive CD4+ clones, versus 25% to 30% for controls. Proliferating siplizumab-culture Treg suppressive function went unconfirmed.

TCRdb keeps only in-frame clones here, not all; method: immunoSEQ multiplex PCR. The sample lists 70,000 to 100,000 clones; under 95% were seen once. Germline V gene lookup returns CDR1 SQVTM and CDR2 ANQGSEA. V was cut by 4 bases and J by 4 bases, with 11 bases left in between. The CDR3 is 12 residues long. This chain uses TRBV29-1 with TRBJ2-7; D ambiguous. The material sequenced was CD8+ T cells sorted from blood. This sequence was found in a human donor in good health. The CDR3 protein is CSVGSVHYEQYF. The CDR3 coding sequence is TGCAGCGTTGGGTCAGTACATTACGAGCAGTACTTC.